This T cell receptor (beta chain) emerged from a study of Graves' ophthalmopathy and Graves' hyperthyroidism. RNA transcripts served as template for amplifying TCR beta CDR3 sequences. Amplification began with first-round RT-PCR using HTBI primers, then second-round multiplex PCR was performed. TCRdb re-called the multiplex PCR reads through MiXCR, storing one row per CDR3 protein. The sample yields 500,000 to 600,000 distinct CDR3 sequences, just under 40% seen once. Germline V CDR1 and CDR2: SQVTM, ANQGSEA. CDR3 length: 13 residues. Trimming pared 4 bases from V and 6 bases from J, leaving 15 bases between.

Sequencing was performed on peripheral blood or thyroid tissue (not recorded which). V and J are TRBV29-1 and TRBJ1-1; the D gene is possibly TRBD1 (5 bases). The sequence was obtained from an adult man with Graves' hyperthyroidism. CDR3: CSVGGILGAEAFF. CDR3 in DNA: TGCAGCGTTGGGGGGATTTTAGGCGCTGAAGCTTTCTTT.